The 16 T cell receptor beta chains given below trace back to one sample, sequenced in a study of blood T cells in healthy people across ages. A second PCR, run for about 7 to 11 cycles, used a sample-barcoded 5' primer plus a J-beta primer mix. From the 5' RACE reads, TCRdb called clonotypes with MiXCR, one entry per CDR3 protein. The sample lists 1 million or so distinct CDR3 sequences, 40% to 55% occurring once. Sequencing was carried out using blood. These receptors all stem from a woman aged 55-70 years in good health.

This clonotype turned up a few times. V is TRBV24-1 and J is TRBJ2-3, with D unclear. This CDR3 has 13 amino acids. Per germline, CDR1 KGHDR and CDR2 SFDVKD. The V end lost 4 bases, the J end lost 5 bases, and 9 bases lay between the germline ends. In DNA, the CDR3 is TGTGCCACCAGTGACTCGCGAGGAGATACGCAGTATTTT. Its translation: CATSDSRGDTQYF.

About this clonotype itself: This sequence may be a read error, since a much larger clone differs from it by one base. The chain couples TRBV20-1 to TRBJ2-4; D unresolved. The V gene's germline CDR1 is DFQATT and CDR2 SNEGSKA (reference sequence). The CDR3 spans 14 residues. Trimming left V 2 bases short and J 9 bases short, with 17 bases between. CDR3 coding DNA: TGCAGTGCTAGATCGGTGGGATGGGCGAGCATTCAGTACTTC. Encoded protein: CSARSVGWASIQYF.

This rearrangement joins TRBV6-4 to TRBJ2-6; tentative D call: TRBD1 (6 bases). The V gene lost 3 bases and the J gene lost 0 bases, with 6 bases spanning the gap. CDR1 MRHNA and CDR2 SNTAGT come from the germline V gene. This CDR3 contains 15 residues. CDR3 protein: CASSEDSSGANVLTF. The CDR3 DNA sequence: TGTGCCAGCAGTGAGGACAGCTCTGGGGCCAACGTCCTGACTTTC.

This clonotype was observed at least ten times. This chain uses TRBV29-1 with TRBJ2-4; 9 bases are a match to TRBD1. This CDR3 contains 17 residues. V lost 1 base and J lost 1; bases outside the gene matches: 8. The germline V gene encodes CDR1 SQVTM and CDR2 ANQGSEA. CDR3 protein: CSVEGLQGARAKNIQYF. CDR3 nucleotides: TGCAGCGTTGAAGGACTACAGGGGGCGAGGGCCAAAAACATTCAGTACTTC.

This clonotype was counted only a few times. The chain carries TRBV11-3 and TRBJ2-5; D unclear. The length of the CDR3 is 13 residues. Germline-derived CDR1 and CDR2 are SGHNT and YENEEA. V was pared by 2 bases and J by 3 bases, with 7 bases between. CDR3 DNA: TGTGCCAGCAGCTTAAGTCCTAAAGAGACCCAGTACTTC. It specifies CASSLSPKETQYF.

The chain recombines TRBV28 with TRBJ2-7, with unresolved D. V lost 6 bases to trimming and J lost 0 bases, with 12 bases between them. The CDR3 totals 14 residues. The germline CDR1 and CDR2 sequences are MDHEN and SYDVKM. CDR3 sequence: CASRALAPSYEQYF. CDR3 nucleotide sequence: TGTGCCAGCAGGGCCTTAGCACCCTCCTACGAGCAGTACTTC. Drawing the rest from reference TRBV28 and TRBJ2-7, the complete variable domain is DVKVTQSSRYLVKRTGEKVFLECVQDMDHENMFWYRQDPGLGLRLIYFSYDVKMKEKGDIPEGYSVSREKKERFSLILESASTNQTSMYLCASRALAPSYEQYFGPGTRLTVT.

The CDR3 sequence: CAWKMERRFQETQYF. CDR3 in DNA: TGTGCCTGGAAAATGGAGAGAAGGTTCCAAGAGACCCAGTACTTC. The rearrangement uses TRBV30 and TRBJ2-5; D ambiguous. The V end was cut by 4 bases, the J end by 1 base, with 16 bases between. The germline V gene has CDR1 GTSNPN and CDR2 SVGIG (reference sequence). The CDR3 has 15 amino acids.

This sequence joins TRBV20-1 and TRBJ2-5, with a weak D call TRBD1 (5 bases). The CDR3 spans 12 residues. Germline-derived CDR1 and CDR2 are DFQATT and SNEGSKA (reference sequence). V lost 3 bases to trimming and J lost 4 bases, with 9 bases between them. For the CDR3, the DNA is TGCAGTGCTAGCCCCAGGGCAGAGACCCAGTACTTC. Translation gives CSASPRAETQYF.

CDR3 bases: TGTGCCAGCAGCTTAGCGGGACAGAGCAACAAGCAGTACTTC. Translated, it gives CASSLAGQSNKQYF. The chain joins TRBV7-9 to TRBJ2-5; 7 bases are shared with TRBD1. CDR1 and CDR2 from the germline V gene are SEHNR and FQNEAQ (reference sequence). The V segment lost 0 bases and the J segment 11 bases; nucleotides outside the gene matches: 9. The CDR3 length is 14 residues.

The chain carries TRBV29-1 and TRBJ2-1, with TRBD1 as a possible D gene (5 bases). Per the germline V gene, CDR1 is SQVTM and CDR2 is ANQGSEA. The CDR3 has 13 amino acids. Trimming took 5 bases from V and 9 from J, leaving 17 bases between them. The CDR3 sequence: CSVSSGPDTEQFF. CDR3 nucleotide sequence: TGCAGCGTTAGTTCAGGGCCCGACACTGAGCAGTTCTTC.

The genes are TRBV9 and TRBJ2-1; TRBD2 agrees at 10 bases. The V and J ends lost 0 bases and 8 bases, in that order; junction bases with no gene match: 8. This CDR3 is 16 amino acids long. Germline V gene data show CDR1 as SGDLS and CDR2 as YYNGEE. CDR3 region: CASSVEALAGNDEQFF. DNA for the CDR3: TGTGCCAGCAGCGTAGAAGCACTAGCGGGAAACGATGAGCAGTTCTTC.

This sequence joins TRBV13 and TRBJ1-2, with 9 nucleotides matching TRBD1. CDR1 and CDR2 from the germline V gene are PRHDT and FYEKMQ (reference sequence). V shed 7 bases and J 6 bases; nucleotides not matched to a gene: 9. The CDR3 extends over 14 amino acids. The CDR3 spells CASNIGQGRNGYTF. The CDR3 DNA sequence: TGTGCCAGCAATATCGGACAGGGGAGGAATGGCTACACCTTC. Full variable domain (missing parts from reference TRBV13 and TRBJ1-2): AAGVIQSPRHLIKEKRETATLKCYPIPRHDTVYWYQQGPGQDPQFLISFYEKMQSDKGSIPDRFSAQQFSDYHSELNMSSLELGDSALYFCASNIGQGRNGYTFGSGTRLTVV.

The genes are TRBV12-3 or TRBV12-4 and TRBJ2-1, with TRBD2 matching 7 bases. The ends lost 7 bases at V and 9 bases at J; junction bases unmatched: 3. The CDR3 loop spans 11 amino acids. The CDR3 sequence: CASTRGVEQFF. CDR3 in DNA: TGTGCCAGCACCCGGGGGGTTGAGCAGTTCTTC.

In this sample, this clonotype turned up a few times. V is TRBV20-1 and J is TRBJ2-1; 10 bases agree with TRBD2. This CDR3 has 16 amino acids. In germline, CDR1 is DFQATT, CDR2 SNEGSKA (reference sequence). J lost 5 bases, V lost 1 base, and 8 bases had no gene match. CDR3 amino acids: CSARVLPGTSDNEQFF. CDR3 DNA: TGCAGTGCTAGAGTCCTCCCAGGGACTAGCGACAATGAGCAGTTCTTC.

This clonotype has only a few counts. The rearrangement links TRBV2 to TRBJ2-7, with 11 bases identical to TRBD2. The junction had 7 bases not matched to a gene; V was cut back by 6 bases and J by 3 bases. CDR3 length equals 15 residues. CDR1 and CDR2 from the germline V gene are SNHLY and FYNNEI. CDR3 nucleotide sequence: TGTGCCAGCAGGGGGGGACTAGCGGTTAACTACGAGCAGTACTTC. Translation: CASRGGLAVNYEQYF.

The chain recombines TRBV27 with TRBJ2-7; unclear D gene. Trimming stripped 6 bases from V and 3 bases from J, with 12 bases between. Germline lookup yields CDR1 MNHEY and CDR2 SMNVEV (reference sequence). This CDR3 is 13 amino acids long. This chain's CDR3 is CASSPGIFYEQYF. In DNA, the CDR3 is TGTGCCAGCAGCCCTGGGATTTTCTACGAGCAGTACTTC.